Sequencing of this T cell receptor beta chain was carried out in a study of blood T cell repertoires in COVID-19. Study as a whole: The origin of the acute and convalescent COVID-19 samples was the United States, Italy and Spain. Sample material is recorded as cDNA or gDNA derived from T cells, B-cell-depleted T cells, or PBMCs.

Trimming removed 4 bases at V and 4 bases at J, with 13 bases between. The germline CDR1 and CDR2 sequences are GTSNPN and SVGIG (reference sequence). This CDR3 has 13 residues. Under the authors' procedure: Amplification of reference gene primers provided the estimated nucleated cell counts. The protocol was immunoSEQ multiplex PCR, while the TCRdb copy is restricted to in-frame clones and leaves out a portion. V, J and clone size are taken as reported in that table, and D and trimming were inferred from the DNA itself. Of 250,000 or so clones in the sample, about 89% were seen once. The TCR comes from a woman in her forties who had recovered from COVID-19. V is TRBV30 and J is TRBJ1-2; D is uncertain. The specimen sequenced was peripheral blood. This chain's CDR3 is CAWTPQVGYGYTF. CDR3 DNA sequence: TGTGCCTGGACCCCCCAGGTGGGCTATGGCTACACCTTC.